Listed here are 8 T cell receptor beta chains from one sample, sequenced in a study of OX40 agonist ivuxolimab in advanced cancers. The protocol was immunoSEQ multiplex PCR, while the TCRdb copy is restricted to in-frame clones and leaves out a portion. Of about 36,000 clones detected, less than 90% appear once; the ten largest clones hold roughly 4%. This material consisted of CD4+ or CD8+ T cells sorted from blood, taken in a trial of the OX40 agonist ivuxolimab. Every receptor here comes from an adult with an advanced solid tumor such as melanoma, head and neck, liver or kidney cancer.

The chain uses TRBV18 and TRBJ2-7; 7 nucleotides match TRBD1. This CDR3 contains 17 residues. Looked up from germline, CDR1 is KGHSH and CDR2 is LQKENI. With V trimmed by 2 bases and J by 0 bases, 10 bases remained unmatched. CDR3 nucleotides: TGTGCCAGCTCACCAACCCGGACAGGTATTACCTCCTACGAGCAGTACTTC. Residues: CASSPTRTGITSYEQYF.

This clone was picked up a small number of times. This chain links TRBV15 with TRBJ2-1; tentative D call: TRBD2 (6 bases). This CDR3 comprises 16 residues. Germline V gene data show CDR1 as LNHNV and CDR2 as YYDKDF (reference sequence). V was pared by 1 base and J by 4 bases, with 14 bases between. CDR3 DNA sequence: TGTGCCACCAGCAGAGTCTTGTCTAGCGAGTACAATGAGCAGTTCTTC. Protein: CATSRVLSSEYNEQFF. The variable domain in full, completed from reference TRBV15 and TRBJ2-1, reads DAMVIQNPRYQVTQFGKPVTLSCSQTLNHNVMYWYQQKSSQAPKLLFHYYDKDFNNEADTPDNFQSRRPNTSFCFLDIRSPGLGDTAMYLCATSRVLSSEYNEQFFGPGTRLTVL.

The table lists this clone with a count of one. The rearrangement joins TRBV6-5 to TRBJ2-7; 10 bases align to TRBD2. CDR1 is MNHEY and CDR2 is SVGAGI in the germline V gene. CDR3 length: 14 amino acids. The junction had 8 bases not matched to a gene; V was cut back by 5 bases and J by 7 bases. The CDR3 nucleotides read TGTGCCAGCAGTCTAGCGGGAGAGGTGCGAGAGCAGTACTTC. Protein: CASSLAGEVREQYF.

This chain connects TRBV5-1 to TRBJ1-2, with 9 bases identical to TRBD1. V lost 4 bases, J lost 6 bases, and 7 bases stayed unmatched. Germline-derived CDR1 and CDR2 are SGHRS and YFSETQ. The CDR3 has 14 amino acids. The CDR3 sequence: CASSLRDREDGYTF. CDR3 in DNA: TGCGCCAGCAGCCTGAGGGACAGGGAGGATGGCTACACCTTC. The full variable domain, in which reference TRBV5-1 and TRBJ1-2 provide the parts outside the CDR3, is KAGVTQTPRYLIKTRGQQVTLSCSPISGHRSVSWYQQTPGQGLQFLFEYFSETQRNKGNFPGRFSGRQFSNSRSEMNVSTLELGDSALYLCASSLRDREDGYTFGSGTRLTVV.

The CDR3 DNA follows: TGCGCCATCGAGACCACCGGGACTATTGTAGGGACCCAGTACTTC. Translated, it gives CAIETTGTIVGTQYF. The chain combines TRBV10-1 with TRBJ2-5; 7 bases align to TRBD2. The length of the CDR3 is 15 residues. Trimming removed 10 bases from V and 7 bases from J; junction bases left unmatched: 18. CDR1 is WNHNN and CDR2 is SYGVQD in the germline V gene (reference sequence).

The chain links TRBV19 to TRBJ2-7, with D perhaps matching TRBD2 (5 bases). Trimming shortened V by 10 bases and J by 2 bases, and 15 bases separated the two germline ends. The germline V gene encodes CDR1 LNHDA and CDR2 SQIVND (reference sequence). The CDR3 sequence is 13 residues long. This chain's CDR3 is CATKARGTYEQYF. The CDR3 nucleotides read TGTGCCACAAAAGCGAGAGGGACCTACGAGCAGTACTTC.

This chain connects TRBV19 to TRBJ2-7, with TRBD2 matching 11 bases. The CDR3 runs to 14 residues. The germline gives CDR1 LNHDA, CDR2 SQIVND (reference sequence). V was clipped by 5 bases and J by 2 bases; unmatched bases: 2. The CDR3 reads CASSPLAGAYEQYF. The CDR3, as DNA: TGTGCCAGTAGTCCACTAGCGGGGGCCTACGAGCAGTACTTC.

The V and J genes are TRBV28 and TRBJ1-1; D is unresolved. CDR1 MDHEN and CDR2 SYDVKM come from the germline V gene. CDR3 length equals 14 residues. The V and J ends lost 6 bases and 1 base respectively, with 12 bases between them. CDR3 DNA: TGTGCCAGCAGGCCCCCATCCCCGAACACTGAAGCTTTCTTT. This translates into CASRPPSPNTEAFF.